The clone carrying this T cell receptor beta chain was detected many times. Diagnostic assessment was based on clinical symptoms, serum thyroxine and TRAb, thyroid ultrasound and orbital computed tomography. PBMCs were collected from a roughly 10 ml volume of fresh peripheral blood. Amplification yielded TCR beta CDR3 regions, with RNA transcripts as the source. TCR CDR3 regions were first amplified by RT-PCR with HTBI primers. TCRdb itself ran the multiplex PCR reads through MiXCR, one entry per CDR3 protein. The data contain about 770,000 distinct CDR3 sequences, over 15% of them singletons. The data are from a study of T cells in Graves' hyperthyroidism and ophthalmopathy. Overall study: Before any treatment, at initial diagnosis, peripheral blood was collected.

Germline V lookup: CDR1 SGHAT, CDR2 FQDESV (reference sequence). The CDR3 totals 16 residues. Trimming removed 0 bases at V and 10 bases at J, with 16 bases between. This TCR came from a woman aged 50 to 65 with Graves' hyperthyroidism that later progressed to Graves' ophthalmopathy. This rearrangement joins TRBV11-1 to TRBJ1-6; D might be TRBD1 (6 bases). The sequencing sample was made of blood. The CDR3 protein is CASSLADGQPPSPLHF. As DNA, the CDR3 is TGTGCCAGCAGCTTAGCTGATGGACAGCCCCCATCACCCCTCCACTTT.